These T cell receptor beta chains were read from a single sample in a study of blood T cell repertoires in COVID-19. Here immunoSEQ multiplex PCR was the method, and the copy in TCRdb shows in-frame clones only, minus some. The repertoire holds a few hundred thousand clones, with 85% as singletons. The material sequenced was PBMCs or T cells enriched from blood (not recorded which). The receptors derive from a woman aged 45-60 years who had been exposed to COVID-19. CDR3s include the opening cysteine and the closing phenylalanine or tryptophan. A D gene is named only where the DNA matches it firmly. Part of the rows lack a size; the others show once, few, many or a class for expanded clones.

clone_size j_call v_call d_call cdr3_aa cdr3_nt
many TRBJ1-6 TRBV5-8 . CASSLVGVNNSPLHF TGTGCCAGCAGCTTGGTAGGGGTAAATAATTCACCCCTCCACTTT
. TRBJ2-7 TRBV6-1 TRBD2 CASSEATSGGHEQYF TGTGCCAGCAGTGAAGCCACTAGCGGGGGCCACGAGCAGTACTTC
few TRBJ2-2 TRBV28 TRBD2 CASSLAGDTGELFF TGTGCCAGCAGTTTAGCGGGGGACACCGGGGAGCTGTTTTTT
. TRBJ1-1 TRBV9 . CASSGEALADTEAFF TGTGCCAGCAGCGGAGAAGCTTTAGCAGACACTGAAGCTTTCTTT
. TRBJ1-5 TRBV6-5 TRBD1 CASTTGTGEGQPQHF TGTGCCAGCACCACAGGGACAGGGGAAGGTCAGCCCCAGCATTTT
once TRBJ2-5 TRBV29-1 . CSVEDLRNQETQYF TGCAGCGTTGAAGATCTCAGGAACCAAGAGACCCAGTACTTC
. TRBJ2-1 TRBV18 TRBD1 CASSPQGAVGDEQFF TGTGCCAGCTCACCGCAGGGGGCCGTCGGGGATGAGCAGTTCTTC
. TRBJ2-5 TRBV7-9 . CASSLWEVGETQYF TGTGCCAGCAGCCTCTGGGAGGTTGGAGAGACCCAGTACTTC
. TRBJ1-1 TRBV19 . CASIADRLNVKAFF TGTGCCAGTATTGCCGACAGGTTGAATGTGAAAGCTTTCTTT
few TRBJ1-5 TRBV3-1/TRBV3-2 TRBD1 CASSLGQGRQPQHF TGTGCCAGCAGCCTAGGACAGGGCCGACAGCCCCAGCATTTT
. TRBJ1-2 TRBV7-8 . CASSLGGLRNTGYTF TGTGCCAGCAGCTTAGGGGGCCTGAGGAATACCGGCTACACCTTC
. TRBJ1-5 TRBV28 . CASSAEGSGIGNQPQHF TGTGCCAGCAGTGCCGAGGGTTCTGGCATAGGCAATCAGCCCCAGCATTTT
once TRBJ2-3 TRBV11-2 . CASREIRGDTQYF TGTGCCAGCAGGGAAATCAGGGGAGATACGCAGTATTTT
. TRBJ2-2 TRBV7-2 TRBD1 CASSSLDRVGGELFF TGTGCCAGCAGCTCCCTCGACAGGGTGGGCGGGGAGCTGTTTTTT
. TRBJ2-6 TRBV9 . CASSEQASGANVLTF TGTGCCAGCAGCGAACAGGCCTCTGGGGCCAACGTCCTGACTTTC
. TRBJ1-2 TRBV10-2 . CASSPQGYGYTF TGCGCCAGCAGTCCACAGGGCTATGGCTACACCTTC
. TRBJ2-1 TRBV4-3 TRBD1 CASSQRDRMGNEQFF TGCGCCAGCAGCCAACGGGACAGGATGGGGAATGAGCAGTTCTTC
few TRBJ2-5 TRBV5-6 . CASSSPDYWEETQYF TGTGCCAGCAGCTCCCCGGACTACTGGGAAGAGACCCAGTACTTC
. TRBJ2-1 TRBV18 . CASSEQDEQFF TGTGCCAGCTCCGAACAGGATGAGCAGTTCTTC
. TRBJ1-4 TRBV11-1 . CASSLEDSNEKLFF TGTGCCAGCAGCTTAGAGGACAGTAATGAAAAACTGTTTTTT
. TRBJ1-1 TRBV19 TRBD1 CASSSTGRRAFF TGTGCCAGTAGTTCGACAGGGAGAAGGGCTTTCTTT
. TRBJ1-5 TRBV25-1 . CASSKTGSNQPQHF TGTGCCAGCAGTAAGACAGGCAGCAATCAGCCCCAGCATTTT
. TRBJ2-7 TRBV2 TRBD1 CASRGQFSSYEQYF TGTGCCAGCAGGGGACAGTTTAGCTCCTACGAGCAGTACTTC
. TRBJ1-3 TRBV29-1 TRBD1 CSVQGARVGVGNTIYF TGCAGCGTACAGGGGGCGCGGGTTGGAGTCGGAAACACCATATATTTT
. TRBJ2-1 TRBV29-1 TRBD1 CSAEGARGRDEQFF TGCAGCGCGGAGGGGGCCAGGGGGCGTGATGAGCAGTTCTTC
. TRBJ2-7 TRBV5-1 . CASASGEVGDSYEQYF TGCGCCAGCGCGTCGGGGGAGGTAGGGGATTCCTACGAGCAGTACTTC
. TRBJ2-7 TRBV27 TRBD1 CASRRTGVAAPQYF TGTGCCAGCAGACGGACAGGGGTGGCCGCCCCGCAGTACTTC
. TRBJ2-6 TRBV7-8 TRBD2 CASSTLAGGSGANVLTF TGTGCCAGCAGCACCCTAGCGGGGGGTTCTGGGGCCAACGTCCTGACTTTC
. TRBJ2-1 TRBV24-1 TRBD1 CATSEQGMGNEQFF TGTGCCACCAGTGAACAGGGGATGGGGAATGAGCAGTTCTTC
. TRBJ2-7 TRBV11-2 TRBD2 CASSITSGDYEQYF TGTGCCAGCAGCATTACTAGCGGGGACTACGAGCAGTACTTC
once TRBJ2-5 TRBV7-2 TRBD2 CASQAGGQETQYF TGTGCCAGCCAAGCGGGGGGACAAGAGACCCAGTACTTC
. TRBJ1-1 TRBV18 . CASSLDSSNTEAFF TGTGCCAGCTCACTGGACAGTTCTAACACTGAAGCTTTCTTT
. TRBJ2-7 TRBV5-1 TRBD1 CAGKIGQGPYEQYF TGCGCCGGCAAGATTGGACAGGGTCCCTACGAGCAGTACTTC
. TRBJ1-2 TRBV28 . CASSQPLDSSYGYTF TGTGCCAGCAGTCAACCCTTGGACAGCTCCTATGGCTACACCTTC
. TRBJ1-2 TRBV2 . CASSREGRGYTF TGTGCCAGCAGCAGGGAGGGAAGAGGCTACACCTTC
. TRBJ1-1 TRBV5-4 . CASRPDSYTEAFF TGTGCCAGCAGACCCGACAGCTACACTGAAGCTTTCTTT
. TRBJ2-1 TRBV7-9 TRBD2 CASSLVGTSGGGAEQFF TGTGCCAGCAGCTTAGTTGGGACTAGCGGAGGAGGGGCTGAGCAGTTCTTC
. TRBJ1-4 TRBV30 TRBD1 CAWEEGTGHEKLFF TGTGCCTGGGAGGAAGGGACAGGGCACGAAAAACTGTTTTTT
. TRBJ1-6 TRBV4-3 TRBD1 CASSQDGGGSGGSPLHF TGCGCCAGCAGCCAAGATGGAGGGGGCAGCGGTGGTTCACCCCTCCACTTT
few TRBJ2-5 TRBV11-2 . CASSFGATQQETQYF TGTGCCAGCAGCTTTGGTGCCACCCAGCAAGAGACCCAGTACTTC
. TRBJ2-2 TRBV19 TRBD2 CASSPSGGAPGELFF TGTGCCAGTAGTCCAAGCGGGGGGGCCCCCGGGGAGCTGTTTTTT
. TRBJ1-1 TRBV6-6 . CASSRRTGIMNTEAFF TGTGCCAGCAGTCGACGGACGGGAATAATGAACACTGAAGCTTTCTTT
. TRBJ1-1 TRBV7-9 TRBD1 CASSSPPGQGNTEAFF TGTGCCAGCAGCTCCCCTCCGGGACAGGGGAACACTGAAGCTTTCTTT
. TRBJ1-2 TRBV5-1 TRBD1 CASSLDGQGSGYTF TGCGCCAGCAGCTTGGACGGACAGGGATCTGGCTACACCTTC
. TRBJ2-5 TRBV19 . CASSIDGRGQETQYF TGTGCCAGTAGTATAGATGGTAGGGGCCAAGAGACCCAGTACTTC
. TRBJ1-5 TRBV30 TRBD1 CAWSSGQGAGQPQHF TGTGCCTGGAGTTCCGGACAGGGGGCTGGTCAGCCCCAGCATTTT
. TRBJ1-2 TRBV4-1 TRBD1 CASSHPGQGYGYTF TGCGCCAGCAGCCATCCCGGACAGGGTTATGGCTACACCTTC
. TRBJ2-1 TRBV18 . CASSPTDHSYNEQFF TGTGCCAGCTCACCAACAGATCACTCCTACAATGAGCAGTTCTTC
. TRBJ1-4 TRBV10-1 TRBD1 CASSPGTGEKLFF TGCGCCAGCAGTCCCGGGACAGGCGAAAAACTGTTTTTT